The 2 T cell receptor beta chains below were found in one sample sequenced in a study of PD-1 blockade in classical Hodgkin lymphoma. Produced via immunoSEQ multiplex PCR; TCRdb's table is partial and in-frame only. The sample yields about 98,000 clones, 80% to 95% seen once. There was relapse after autologous stem cell transplantation in every patient, and there was variation in brentuximab vedotin exposure. The starting material was peripheral blood mononuclear cells (PBMCs), obtained at baseline. These receptors all come from a human donor with classical Hodgkin lymphoma.

V gene TRBV7-9 combines with J gene TRBJ2-3; 8 bases align to TRBD2. The V gene's germline CDR1 is SEHNR and CDR2 FQNEAQ (reference sequence). V dropped 5 bases and J dropped 3; count of bases not matched to a gene: 10. The CDR3 runs to 16 residues. This CDR3 reads CASSLTSGLGTDTQYF. CDR3 coding DNA: TGTGCCAGCAGCCTCACATCGGGACTAGGGACAGATACGCAGTATTTT.

The chain employs TRBV7-3 and TRBJ2-1; 9 bases are a match to TRBD1. With V trimmed by 8 bases and J by 5 bases, 4 bases remained unmatched. CDR1 is SGHTA and CDR2 is FQGTGA in the germline V gene. CDR3 size: 13 residues. The CDR3 region has the DNA TGTGCCAGCTCCGGGACAGGGAACAATGAGCAGTTCTTC. This translates into CASSGTGNNEQFF.